Sequencing of this TCR beta chain was carried out in a study of spatial heterogeneity in lung cancer. The time point is: blood at routine non-recurrence follow-up after resection. TCRdb re-analysed the 5' RACE reads in MiXCR, keeping a single row per CDR3 protein. The sample has approximately 41,000 distinct CDR3 sequences; over 9.5% are singletons. Per the germline V gene, CDR1 is SQVTM and CDR2 is ANQGSEA. Trimming shortened V by 6 bases and J by 2 bases, and 13 bases separated the two germline ends. The CDR3 loop spans 14 amino acids. This clonotype was recorded at least ten times. Sequenced here: PBMCs, sampled at follow-up. This TCR came from a female donor with early-stage non-small cell lung cancer. The V call is TRBV29-1, the J call TRBJ2-2; D perhaps matches TRBD1 (6 bases). The chain's CDR3 is CSVMPGHNTGELFF. Here the CDR3 DNA reads TGCAGCGTCATGCCGGGACACAACACCGGGGAGCTGTTTTTT.